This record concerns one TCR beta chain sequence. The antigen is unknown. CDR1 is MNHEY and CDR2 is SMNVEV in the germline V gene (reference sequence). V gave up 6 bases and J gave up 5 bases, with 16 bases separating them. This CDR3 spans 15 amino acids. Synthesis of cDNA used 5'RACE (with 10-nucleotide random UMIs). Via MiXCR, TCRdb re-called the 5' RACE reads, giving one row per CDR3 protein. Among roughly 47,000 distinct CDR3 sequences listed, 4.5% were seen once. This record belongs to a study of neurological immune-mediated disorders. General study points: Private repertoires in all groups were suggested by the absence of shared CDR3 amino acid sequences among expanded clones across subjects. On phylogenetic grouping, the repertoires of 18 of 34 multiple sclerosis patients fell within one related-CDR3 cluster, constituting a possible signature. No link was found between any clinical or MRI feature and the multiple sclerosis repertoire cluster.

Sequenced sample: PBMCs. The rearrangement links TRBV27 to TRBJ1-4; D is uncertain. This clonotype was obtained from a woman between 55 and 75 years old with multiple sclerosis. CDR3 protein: CASRREVEANEKLFF. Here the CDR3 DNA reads TGTGCCAGCAGGAGAGAGGTGGAGGCCAATGAAAAACTGTTTTTT.